These T cell receptor beta chains were read from a single sample in a study of shared clonotypes between healthy human individuals. Generated by immunoSEQ multiplex PCR, the TCRdb table keeps only in-frame clones and is missing some. The sample lists fewer than 650,000 clones, roughly 79% occurring once. Sample: PBMCs. These receptors originate from a woman aged 40 to 50 in good health. Some clones in this sample may be carry-over from other donors' samples. Both conserved end residues are trimmed from each CDR3.

v_gene,j_gene,CDR3aa
TRBV2,TRBJ1-5,ASSGTIILDSNQPQH
TRBV6-6,TRBJ1-2,ASSYGSEGICYT
TRBV10-2,TRBJ2-3,ASSEKFADTQY
TRBV14,TRBJ1-1,ASSQWAGRNTEAF
TRBV5-6,TRBJ2-3,ASSLGPTSTDTQY
TRBV4-1,TRBJ1-4,ASSQVRGANEKLF
TRBV10-2,TRBJ2-1,ASRPLAGPYNEQF
TRBV30,TRBJ2-1,AWEGWTSGRARGYNEQF
TRBV9,TRBJ2-7,ASSQSGSSYEQY
TRBV5-6,TRBJ2-7,ASSLGTYEQY
TRBV7-2,TRBJ2-7,ASSLWREPRYEQY
TRBV9,TRBJ2-1,ASSVVGGISNEQF
TRBV19,TRBJ2-3,ASTVPRTSGSRNERTDTQY